This TCR beta chain was profiled in a study of blood T cell repertoires in COVID-19. Trimming removed 6 bases at V and 3 bases at J, with 15 bases between. CDR3 size: 15 residues. The V gene's germline CDR1 is KGHSH and CDR2 LQKENI. Authors' processing steps: Reference gene primers were amplified, and this amplification served to estimate nucleated cell counts. Clones were read by immunoSEQ multiplex PCR, and TCRdb kept only the in-frame ones, dropping some. The V and J calls and the clone size are those of that table, but D and trimming were determined from the DNA. Here the sample spans approximately 82,000 clones, about 85% being singletons.

The chain recombines TRBV18 with TRBJ1-3; D is uncertain. The sequenced sample was peripheral blood. This TCR was recovered from a woman in her sixties or seventies with active or convalescent COVID-19. The CDR3 region has the DNA TGTGCCAGCTCCACCCCGGGTATTGTTGGAAACACCATATATTTT. Translation gives CASSTPGIVGNTIYF.